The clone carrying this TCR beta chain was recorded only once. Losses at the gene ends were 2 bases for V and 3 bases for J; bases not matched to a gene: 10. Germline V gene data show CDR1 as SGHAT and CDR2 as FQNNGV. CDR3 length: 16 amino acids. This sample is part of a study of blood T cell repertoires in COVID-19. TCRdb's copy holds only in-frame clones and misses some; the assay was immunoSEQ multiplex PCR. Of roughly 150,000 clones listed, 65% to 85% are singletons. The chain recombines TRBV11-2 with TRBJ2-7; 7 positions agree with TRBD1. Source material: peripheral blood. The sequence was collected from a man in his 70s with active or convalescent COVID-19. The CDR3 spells CASSLSPRQGNYEQYF. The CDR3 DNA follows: TGTGCCAGCAGCTTAAGCCCCCGACAGGGCAACTACGAGCAGTACTTC.